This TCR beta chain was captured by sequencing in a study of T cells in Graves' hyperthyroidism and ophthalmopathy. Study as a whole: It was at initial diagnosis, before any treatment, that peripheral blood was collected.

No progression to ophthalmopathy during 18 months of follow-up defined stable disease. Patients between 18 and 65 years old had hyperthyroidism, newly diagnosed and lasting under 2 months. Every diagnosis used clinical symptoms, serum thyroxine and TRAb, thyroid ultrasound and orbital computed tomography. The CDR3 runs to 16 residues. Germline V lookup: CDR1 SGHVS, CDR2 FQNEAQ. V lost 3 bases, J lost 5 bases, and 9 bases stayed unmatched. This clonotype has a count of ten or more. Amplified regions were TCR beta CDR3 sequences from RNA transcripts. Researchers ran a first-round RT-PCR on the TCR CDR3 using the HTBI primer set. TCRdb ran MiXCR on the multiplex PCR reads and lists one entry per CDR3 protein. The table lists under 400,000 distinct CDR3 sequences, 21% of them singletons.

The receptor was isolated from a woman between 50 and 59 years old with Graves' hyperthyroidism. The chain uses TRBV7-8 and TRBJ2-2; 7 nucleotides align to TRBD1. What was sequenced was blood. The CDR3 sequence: CASSLNRGTRTGELFF. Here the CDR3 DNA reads TGTGCCAGCAGCTTGAACAGGGGAACACGGACCGGGGAGCTGTTTTTT.